These 27 T cell receptor beta chains came from one sample sequenced in a study of shared clonotypes between healthy human individuals. Assay: immunoSEQ multiplex PCR; the TCRdb copy retains only in-frame clones and omits some. This sample has roughly 2,000,000 clones, with roughly 94% found just once. CD45RO-negative cells were positively selected for CCR7, leaving out terminally differentiated effector memory CD45RA+ cells. Material: naive CD8+ T cells sorted from blood. The receptor set was obtained from a man between 18 and 29 years old in good health.

This chain connects TRBV27 to TRBJ2-1; 9 nucleotides align to TRBD2. V was clipped by 5 bases and J by 6 bases; unmatched bases: 5. The CDR3 consists of 14 residues. Germline loops: CDR1 MNHEY, CDR2 SMNVEV (reference sequence). The CDR3 bases are TGTGCCAGCAGTGCGGGAGGGCCTCCCAATGAGCAGTTCTTC. The encoded protein is CASSAGGPPNEQFF.

The rearrangement links TRBV11-3 to TRBJ2-1; perhaps D is TRBD1 or TRBD2 (5 bases each). Trimming took 0 bases from V and 10 from J, leaving 10 bases between them. The germline gives CDR1 SGHNT, CDR2 YENEEA. The CDR3 extends over 13 amino acids. The CDR3 bases are TGTGCCAGCAGCTTAGATCCAGGGAGCGAGCAGTTCTTC. Amino acids: CASSLDPGSEQFF.

The chain uses TRBV6-6 and TRBJ2-3; D perhaps matches TRBD2 (6 bases). Germline V gene sequence: CDR1 MNHNY, CDR2 SVGAGI (reference sequence). The CDR3 extends over 13 amino acids. The V gene lost 7 bases and the J gene lost 2 bases, with 10 bases spanning the gap. In DNA, the CDR3 is TGTGCCAGCACCCCGGGACTCACAGATACGCAGTATTTT. This encodes CASTPGLTDTQYF.

Note on this clone: This sample also contains other DNA sequences that code for the same CDR3. The chain couples TRBV27 to TRBJ2-7; TRBD1 aligns across 7 bases. Germline trimming cut 3 bases from V and 4 bases from J; bases unmatched to any gene: 6. The germline V gene has CDR1 MNHEY and CDR2 SMNVEV (reference sequence). This CDR3 contains 14 residues. Here the CDR3 reads CASSLTGNLYEQYF. CDR3 nucleotides: TGTGCCAGCAGTTTGACAGGGAATCTTTACGAGCAGTACTTC.

The chain combines TRBV7-2 with TRBJ2-2, with 8 bases matching TRBD2. The CDR3 is 16 residues long. Germline loops: CDR1 SGHTA, CDR2 FQGNSA. V dropped 1 base and J dropped 7; count of bases not matched to a gene: 8. The CDR3: CASSLGGGLDIGELFF. CDR3 nucleotide sequence: TGTGCCAGCAGCTTAGGTGGGGGACTAGACATCGGGGAGCTGTTTTTT.

The gene calls are TRBV2 and TRBJ1-2; D not resolved. V was cut by 8 bases and J by 5 bases, with 15 bases left in between. Germline lookup yields CDR1 SNHLY and CDR2 FYNNEI. The CDR3 extends over 13 amino acids. In nucleotides, the CDR3 is TGTGCCAGCCTCGGAGGCCAAACTTATGGCTACACCTTC. Protein sequence: CASLGGQTYGYTF.

This clone was detected once. This CDR3 is also generated by other DNA sequences in the sample. The gene calls are TRBV6-1 and TRBJ2-7, with D tentatively TRBD1 (6 bases). The V gene lost 4 bases and the J gene lost 4 bases, with 11 bases spanning the gap. The CDR3 consists of 13 residues. Germline V gene lookup returns CDR1 MNHNS and CDR2 SASEGT. CDR3 nucleotides: TGTGCCAGCAGTGGGGGGCTATTGTACGAGCAGTACTTC. Translated: CASSGGLLYEQYF.

DNA of the CDR3: TGTGCCAGCAGCTCGGACAGGGGGACTTACGAGCAGTACTTC. Translation: CASSSDRGTYEQYF. This chain uses TRBV5-4 with TRBJ2-7, with TRBD1 matching 10 bases. V trimming: 3 bases; J trimming: 4 bases; junction bases outside the gene matches: 4. The CDR3 totals 14 residues. The germline gives CDR1 SGHNT, CDR2 YYREEE (reference sequence).

This chain uses TRBV28 with TRBJ2-1; D gene uncertain. The germline gives CDR1 MDHEN, CDR2 SYDVKM. V was cut by 5 bases and J by 8 bases, with 13 bases left in between. CDR3 length: 13 residues. The chain's CDR3 is CASSIMRSDEQFF. The CDR3 DNA is TGTGCCAGCAGTATAATGAGAAGCGATGAGCAGTTCTTC.

This rearrangement joins TRBV11-2 to TRBJ2-5; 11 nucleotides match TRBD2. The CDR3 is 15 residues long. Germline CDR1 reads SGHAT; CDR2 reads FQNNGV. The junction had 2 bases not matched to a gene; V was cut back by 3 bases and J by 2 bases. CDR3 in DNA: TGTGCCAGCAGCTTCGGGACTAGCGGACAAGAGACCCAGTACTTC. Its protein product is CASSFGTSGQETQYF.

This clone was detected only once. The identical CDR3 is also encoded by other nucleotide sequences in the sample. The CDR3 reads CASSYSYTDTQYF. DNA for the CDR3: TGTGCCAGCAGTTACTCCTACACAGATACGCAGTATTTT. The genes are TRBV6-5 and TRBJ2-3; the D is unclear. Germline V lookup: CDR1 MNHEY, CDR2 SVGAGI. This CDR3 region has 13 residues. Deletions cut 0 bases from V and 2 bases from J, with 3 bases between.

This clone appeared a single time. The chain uses TRBV7-2 and TRBJ2-1; D might be TRBD1 (6 bases). The germline V gene encodes CDR1 SGHTA and CDR2 FQGNSA. This CDR3 has 15 residues. The V end lost 5 bases, the J end lost 7 bases, and 18 bases lay between the germline ends. This CDR3 is CASSLSWQGKNEQFF. The CDR3 region has the DNA TGTGCCAGCAGCCTATCATGGCAGGGGAAGAATGAGCAGTTCTTC.

This clone came up a few times. It may be a read error: a sequence one base away is much more abundant. Other DNA sequences within the sample encode an identical CDR3. The J gene is TRBJ1-5, the V gene TRBV30; D remains ambiguous. The germline gives CDR1 GTSNPN, CDR2 SVGIG (reference sequence). Trimming took 5 bases from V and 0 from J, leaving 11 bases between them. The CDR3 totals 14 residues. The CDR3 protein is CAWGSENSNQPQHF. Written as DNA, the CDR3 is TGTGCCTGGGGCTCGGAAAATAGCAATCAGCCCCAGCATTTT.

V and J are TRBV2 and TRBJ2-7; D ambiguous. CDR3 length equals 15 residues. Trimming cost V 2 bases and J 5 bases, with 16 bases left between them. The germline CDR1 and CDR2 sequences are SNHLY and FYNNEI. The CDR3 DNA sequence: TGTGCCAGCAGTGAATCGGTGGAAAGGCCGGACGAGCAGTACTTC. This encodes CASSESVERPDEQYF. Using reference TRBV2 and TRBJ2-7 for the parts outside the CDR3, the full variable domain is EPEVTQTPSHQVTQMGQEVILRCVPISNHLYFYWYRQILGQKVEFLVSFYNNEISEKSEIFDDQFSVERPDGSNFTLKIRSTKLEDSAMYFCASSESVERPDEQYFGPGTRLTVT.

This chain connects TRBV30 to TRBJ1-1; 7 nucleotides align to TRBD1. The germline CDR1 and CDR2 sequences are GTSNPN and SVGIG (reference sequence). J gave up 3 bases and V 3 bases, and 4 bases lay outside the gene matches. This CDR3 has 13 residues. CDR3 residues: CAWSPDRDTEAFF. CDR3 nucleotide sequence: TGTGCCTGGAGCCCCGACAGGGACACTGAAGCTTTCTTT.

For the CDR3, the DNA is TGTGCCAGCAGCGTAGAACGTGGGGGGTCCTTCACCTACGAGCAGTACTTC. This encodes CASSVERGGSFTYEQYF. The chain carries TRBV9 and TRBJ2-7, with D possibly TRBD2 on 6 matching bases. The germline V gene has CDR1 SGDLS and CDR2 YYNGEE. The CDR3 is 17 residues long. V dropped 0 bases and J dropped 2 bases, with 18 bases sitting between them. The full variable domain, its missing parts supplied by reference TRBV9 and TRBJ2-7, is DSGVTQTPKHLITATGQRVTLRCSPRSGDLSVYWYQQSLDQGLQFLIQYYNGEERAKGNILERFSAQQFPDLHSELNLSSLELGDSALYFCASSVERGGSFTYEQYFGPGTRLTVT.

V usage is TRBV12-5 and J usage is TRBJ1-1; 7 positions agree with TRBD1. Germline V lookup: CDR1 LGHNT, CDR2 FRNRAP. This CDR3 comprises 16 residues. Trimming took 7 bases from V and 0 from J; bases not matched to a gene: 11. The CDR3 reads CASDDNRGPMNTEAFF. Written as DNA, the CDR3 is TGTGCTAGTGACGATAACAGGGGTCCCATGAACACTGAAGCTTTCTTT. The full variable domain, its missing parts supplied by reference TRBV12-5 and TRBJ1-1, is DARVTQTPRHKVTEMGQEVTMRCQPILGHNTVFWYRQTMMQGLELLAYFRNRAPLDDSGMPKDRFSAEMPDATLATLKIQPSEPRDSAVYFCASDDNRGPMNTEAFFGQGTRLTVV.

The chain has TRBV25-1 and TRBJ1-2; D is unresolved. This CDR3 contains 13 residues. V gave up 2 bases and J gave up 4 bases, with 8 bases separating them. The germline V gene encodes CDR1 MGHDK and CDR2 SYGVNS. The CDR3 sequence: CASSESTFYGYTF. The CDR3 nucleotides are TGTGCCAGCAGTGAAAGCACGTTCTATGGCTACACCTTC.

This rearrangement joins TRBV27 to TRBJ2-7; possibly TRBD1 for D (6 bases). Germline V gives CDR1 MNHEY, CDR2 SMNVEV (reference sequence). This CDR3 region has 15 residues. V was pared by 5 bases and J by 2 bases, with 16 bases between. CDR3 sequence (DNA): TGTGCCAGCAGTCCTGCAACAGGGTTTCCCTACGAGCAGTACTTC. Its protein product is CASSPATGFPYEQYF.

The chain carries TRBV27 and TRBJ1-6; 7 positions match TRBD1. CDR1 and CDR2 (germline): MNHEY, SMNVEV (reference sequence). The CDR3 runs to 17 residues. V gave up 4 bases and J gave up 8 bases; unmatched junction bases: 14. CDR3 DNA: TGTGCCAGCAGTTCCCATCCTTGGGCAGGGGGAGATTCACCCCTCCACTTT. Translating it yields CASSSHPWAGGDSPLHF.

V usage is TRBV5-4 and J usage is TRBJ1-2; TRBD1 might be the D (5 bases). Trimming took 6 bases from V and 7 from J, leaving 16 bases between them. From germline, CDR1 is SGHNT and CDR2 YYREEE (reference sequence). This CDR3 is built from 13 residues. The CDR3 spells CASTIGGASGYTF. The CDR3 DNA is TGTGCCAGCACCATAGGAGGGGCGAGTGGCTACACCTTC.

J is TRBJ1-5 and V is TRBV15; no reliable D call. This CDR3 comprises 13 residues. Trimming took off 8 bases at V and 5 bases at J, with 13 bases between the two ends. The germline gives CDR1 LNHNV, CDR2 YYDKDF (reference sequence). The CDR3 here is CATALSRDQPQHF. CDR3 bases: TGTGCCACCGCCTTAAGTCGAGATCAGCCCCAGCATTTT. Filled out from reference TRBV15 and TRBJ1-5, the complete variable domain reads DAMVIQNPRYQVTQFGKPVTLSCSQTLNHNVMYWYQQKSSQAPKLLFHYYDKDFNNEADTPDNFQSRRPNTSFCFLDIRSPGLGDTAMYLCATALSRDQPQHFGDGTRLSIL.

J is TRBJ2-5 and V is TRBV5-1; D is perhaps TRBD2 (6 bases). The V and J ends lost 0 bases and 3 bases respectively, with 12 bases between them. The CDR3 runs to 15 residues. From germline, CDR1 is SGHRS and CDR2 YFSETQ. The CDR3, as DNA: TGCGCCAGCAGCTTGGTCGTAGCGGATGAAGAGACCCAGTACTTC. It encodes CASSLVVADEETQYF.

The chain employs TRBV6-1 and TRBJ2-1; TRBD2 agrees at 13 bases. CDR1 MNHNS and CDR2 SASEGT come from the germline V gene. CDR3 length: 15 amino acids. J gave up 4 bases and V 6 bases, and 3 bases lay outside the gene matches. CDR3: CASREGLAGYNEQFF. CDR3 bases: TGTGCCAGCAGAGAGGGACTAGCGGGGTACAATGAGCAGTTCTTC.

V usage is TRBV7-9 and J usage is TRBJ2-4; D may match TRBD1 or TRBD2 (5 bases each). This CDR3 has 13 amino acids. Germline V CDR1 and CDR2: SEHNR, FQNEAQ (reference sequence). Trimming cost V 1 base and J 9 bases, with 10 bases left between them. CDR3 DNA sequence: TGTGCCAGCAGCTTAGAAGGGACGGGCATTCAGTACTTC. Protein: CASSLEGTGIQYF.

This chain uses TRBV4-3 with TRBJ2-1; D is unclear. CDR3 size: 16 residues. Looked up from germline, CDR1 is LGHNA and CDR2 is YSLEER. V gave up 1 base and J gave up 5 bases, with 15 bases separating them. CDR3: CASSQASNFPNNEQFF. The CDR3 bases are TGCGCCAGCAGCCAAGCCTCAAACTTCCCTAACAATGAGCAGTTCTTC.

Details on this clone: This sample includes further DNA sequences coding for the same CDR3. V usage is TRBV9 and J usage is TRBJ1-1; 7 positions agree with TRBD1. V was pared by 3 bases and J by 3 bases, with 8 bases of the junction left unmatched. Per the germline V gene, CDR1 is SGDLS and CDR2 is YYNGEE. This CDR3 is 15 amino acids long. CDR3: CASSATGAGDTEAFF. CDR3 in DNA: TGTGCCAGCAGCGCTACAGGGGCGGGCGACACTGAAGCTTTCTTT.